The 26 T cell receptor beta chains presented below share a single source sample, sequenced in a study of T cell responses to AZD1222 COVID-19 vaccine. The protocol was immunoSEQ multiplex PCR, while the TCRdb copy is restricted to in-frame clones and leaves out a portion. The sample has 180,000 or so clones, roughly 94% seen once. The sample consisted of peripheral blood, taken on day 0 of AZD1222 vaccination. The source of these receptors is an adult in good health.

The chain carries TRBV11-2 and TRBJ1-6, with D unclear. V was shortened by 6 bases and J by 7 bases, with 10 bases between the two germline ends. The germline V gene encodes CDR1 SGHAT and CDR2 FQNNGV. The CDR3 consists of 13 residues. CDR3 region: CASRSGWNSPLHF. The CDR3, as DNA: TGTGCCAGCAGGTCCGGGTGGAATTCACCCCTCCACTTT.

The chain is built from TRBV5-4 and TRBJ2-7; 9 positions agree with TRBD1. Germline loops: CDR1 SGHNT, CDR2 YYREEE (reference sequence). J lost 3 bases, V lost 3 bases, and 4 bases had no gene match. The CDR3 contains 14 residues. CDR3 nucleotide sequence: TGTGCCAGCAGCTCAAAGACAGGGGGCTACGAGCAGTACTTC. Protein product: CASSSKTGGYEQYF.

The chain has TRBV11-2 and TRBJ1-2, with TRBD1 matching over 8 bases. This CDR3 region has 14 residues. J gave up 7 bases and V 6 bases, and 10 bases lay outside the gene matches. Germline loops: CDR1 SGHAT, CDR2 FQNNGV. CDR3 in amino acids: CASRSGTGSFGYTF. The CDR3, as DNA: TGTGCCAGCAGATCCGGGACAGGTTCATTTGGCTACACCTTC.

This chain links TRBV11-2 with TRBJ2-7; a possible D gene is TRBD2 (5 bases). Germline-derived CDR1 and CDR2 are SGHAT and FQNNGV. The CDR3 contains 14 residues. Trimming shortened V by 5 bases and J by 3 bases, and 14 bases separated the two germline ends. Here the CDR3 reads CASSLVGLLYEQYF. Here the CDR3 DNA reads TGTGCCAGCAGCCTAGTAGGACTTCTCTACGAGCAGTACTTC.

Only a few counts were recorded for this clone. The V call is TRBV10-3, the J call TRBJ2-7; no clear D gene. V lost 6 bases to trimming and J lost 3 bases, with 15 bases between them. This CDR3 region has 14 residues. Germline-derived CDR1 and CDR2 are ENHRY and SYGVKD. The CDR3 nucleotides are TGTGCCATCAGGGAAAGGAGAACGGACTACGAGCAGTACTTC. This codes for CAIRERRTDYEQYF.

Only one count was recorded for this clone. CDR3 loop: CASSTNGIRYGYTF. For the CDR3, the DNA is TGTGCCAGTAGTACGAACGGTATACGTTATGGCTACACCTTC. The chain employs TRBV19 and TRBJ1-2, with no clear D. Germline assignment: CDR1 LNHDA and CDR2 SQIVND (reference sequence). The CDR3 extends over 14 amino acids. Trimming pared 4 bases from V and 5 bases from J, leaving 14 bases between.

The chain joins TRBV7-6 to TRBJ2-7, with D perhaps matching TRBD1 (5 bases). V was trimmed by 5 bases and J by 2 bases, leaving 10 bases between them. The germline V gene encodes CDR1 SGHVS and CDR2 FNYEAQ. This CDR3 comprises 13 residues. CDR3 sequence reads: CASSDDSPYEQYF. In nucleotides, the CDR3 is TGTGCCAGCAGCGACGACAGTCCCTACGAGCAGTACTTC.

The V gene is TRBV18, the J gene TRBJ1-1; D unresolved. Trimming pared 2 bases from V and 7 bases from J, leaving 11 bases between. The germline V gene encodes CDR1 KGHSH and CDR2 LQKENI. The CDR3 has 13 residues. The CDR3 sequence is CASSPGHTLEAFF. The CDR3 nucleotides read TGTGCCAGCTCACCAGGCCATACCCTTGAAGCTTTCTTT.

Remarks on this clone: The same CDR3 can be traced to other DNA sequences in this sample. This rearrangement joins TRBV28 to TRBJ1-3; D is perhaps TRBD1 (5 bases). Germline CDR1 MDHEN, CDR2 SYDVKM. V was clipped by 2 bases and J by 0 bases, with 5 bases between them. The CDR3 extends over 14 amino acids. CDR3 amino acids: CASSLGGSGNTIYF. The CDR3 DNA sequence: TGTGCCAGCAGTTTAGGGGGCTCTGGAAACACCATATATTTT. Looking up the rest from reference TRBV28 and TRBJ1-3 gives the full variable domain: DVKVTQSSRYLVKRTGEKVFLECVQDMDHENMFWYRQDPGLGLRLIYFSYDVKMKEKGDIPEGYSVSREKKERFSLILESASTNQTSMYLCASSLGGSGNTIYFGEGSWLTVV.

The CDR3 protein is CASSIGRQVNDSPLHF. CDR3 coding DNA: TGTGCCAGTAGTATTGGTCGGCAGGTGAACGATTCACCCCTCCACTTT. The rearrangement uses TRBV19 and TRBJ1-6; D not certain. V was cut by 3 bases and J by 8 bases, with 17 bases left in between. The CDR3 runs 16 residues. In germline, CDR1 is LNHDA, CDR2 SQIVND (reference sequence).

The rearrangement joins TRBV18 to TRBJ1-1, with a weak D call TRBD1 (5 bases). Looked up from germline, CDR1 is KGHSH and CDR2 is LQKENI. Trimming stripped 3 bases from V and 5 bases from J, with 13 bases between. The CDR3 is made up of 14 amino acids. The CDR3: CASSPLGVGTEAFF. In nucleotides, the CDR3 is TGTGCCAGCTCACCCCTGGGGGTTGGGACTGAAGCTTTCTTT.

The chain links TRBV7-8 to TRBJ2-3; possible D gene TRBD2, 6 bases. V was pared by 4 bases and J by 0 bases, with 17 bases between. Germline V gene sequence: CDR1 SGHVS, CDR2 FQNEAQ. The CDR3 has 17 residues. The DNA of the CDR3 is TGTGCCAGCAGCTCAACCCGGTGGAGCGGGAGCACAGATACGCAGTATTTT. Translation: CASSSTRWSGSTDTQYF.

This chain connects TRBV7-9 to TRBJ1-1, with D possibly being TRBD1 (6 bases). The CDR3 length is 14 residues. The germline gives CDR1 SEHNR, CDR2 FQNEAQ (reference sequence). Trimming cost V 1 base and J 5 bases, with 11 bases left between them. The CDR3 coding sequence is TGTGCCAGCAGCTTAGAAGGGGGATGGACTGAAGCTTTCTTT. Translated, it gives CASSLEGGWTEAFF.

With regard to this clone: One junction end does not reproduce the germline sequence, and a read error may be involved. V usage is TRBV10-2 and J usage is TRBJ1-2; no clear D. Germline V lookup: CDR1 WSHSY, CDR2 SAAADI. The CDR3 loop spans 11 amino acids. DNA for the CDR3: TGCGCCAGCAGTGAACAGTATGGCTACACCTTT. As protein: CASSEQYGYTF.

The chain combines TRBV28 with TRBJ2-7, with TRBD1 matching 7 bases. J gave up 7 bases and V 7 bases, and 16 bases lay outside the gene matches. The germline V gene encodes CDR1 MDHEN and CDR2 SYDVKM. This CDR3 has 15 residues. CDR3 in amino acids: CASTSPGTVQWEQYF. The DNA for the CDR3 is TGTGCCAGCACCTCCCCTGGGACAGTCCAATGGGAGCAGTACTTC.

CDR3 amino acids: CASSLNTEAFF. The CDR3 DNA is TGTGCCAGTTCCTTGAACACTGAAGCTTTCTTT. The V call is TRBV19, the J call TRBJ1-1; D is uncertain. This CDR3 is built from 11 residues. CDR1 and CDR2 from the germline V gene are LNHDA and SQIVND (reference sequence). V lost 8 bases, J lost 0 bases, and 4 bases lay in between. The full variable domain, with the rest looked up from reference TRBV19 and TRBJ1-1, is DGGITQSPKYLFRKEGQNVTLSCEQNLNHDAMYWYRQDPGQGLRLIYYSQIVNDFQKGDIAEGYSVSREKKESFPLTVTSAQKNPTAFYLCASSLNTEAFFGQGTRLTVV.

The chain employs TRBV10-1 and TRBJ2-7, with TRBD1 matching over 9 bases. V shed 2 bases, J shed 2 bases, and the junction held 10 bases outside the gene matches. CDR1 WNHNN and CDR2 SYGVQD come from the germline V gene (reference sequence). This CDR3 spans 17 amino acids. CDR3 coding DNA: TGCGCCAGCAGTGAGGAGGGGGGACAGGGTTACCCCTACGAGCAGTACTTC. It specifies CASSEEGGQGYPYEQYF.

The V gene is TRBV5-4, the J gene TRBJ1-1; TRBD1 aligns across 8 bases. This CDR3 has 13 amino acids. CDR1 SGHNT and CDR2 YYREEE come from the germline V gene (reference sequence). Trimming at V came to 5 bases and at J to 5 bases, leaving 5 bases not matched to a gene. The CDR3 nucleotides are TGTGCCAGCAGGGACAGGGTTGAAACTGAAGCTTTCTTT. As protein: CASRDRVETEAFF. The full variable domain, with the rest looked up from reference TRBV5-4 and TRBJ1-1, is ETGVTQSPTHLIKTRGQQVTLRCSSQSGHNTVSWYQQALGQGPQFIFQYYREEENGRGNFPPRFSGLQFPNYSSELNVNALELDDSALYLCASRDRVETEAFFGQGTRLTVV.

DNA for the CDR3: TGTGCCAGTAGTATAGTCCCTAGCGGGCAGTACAATGAGCAGTTCTTC. Its translation is CASSIVPSGQYNEQFF. The rearrangement links TRBV19 to TRBJ2-1; TRBD2 aligns across 8 bases. J gave up 4 bases and V 1 base, and 6 bases lay outside the gene matches. The length of the CDR3 is 16 residues. Germline CDR1 LNHDA, CDR2 SQIVND (reference sequence).

This chain connects TRBV27 to TRBJ1-1; TRBD1 matches 7 bases. Germline V gene data show CDR1 as MNHEY and CDR2 as SMNVEV (reference sequence). The CDR3 consists of 13 residues. Trimming took 11 bases from V and 1 from J; bases not matched to a gene: 7. CDR3 nucleotides: TGTGCCGCCAGAGGGACAGCGAACACTGAAGCTTTCTTT. Translated, it gives CAARGTANTEAFF.

The chain is built from TRBV27 and TRBJ2-7; tentatively, D is TRBD2 (5 bases). The CDR3 length is 13 residues. With 1 base removed from V and 5 bases from J, the gap between germline ends came to 9 bases. CDR1 MNHEY and CDR2 SMNVEV come from the germline V gene (reference sequence). The CDR3 region is CASSLWERNEQYF. CDR3 sequence (DNA): TGTGCCAGCAGTTTATGGGAGCGGAACGAGCAGTACTTC.

The chain links TRBV12-3 or TRBV12-4 to TRBJ1-2, with D unresolved. The CDR3 has 12 residues. Trimming left V 6 bases short and J 4 bases short, with 9 bases between. DNA for the CDR3: TGTGCCAGCAGGCCTCGACCCTATGGCTACACCTTC. It specifies CASRPRPYGYTF.

This clone occurred once. V and J are TRBV28 and TRBJ2-7, with TRBD1 identical over 9 bases. CDR1 MDHEN and CDR2 SYDVKM come from the germline V gene. V gave up 7 bases and J gave up 0 bases; unmatched junction bases: 7. The CDR3 contains 15 residues. The CDR3 nucleotides are TGTGCCAGCACCCTAGGGACAGGGATCTCCTACGAGCAGTACTTC. Amino acid sequence: CASTLGTGISYEQYF. The whole variable domain, filled in from reference TRBV28 and TRBJ2-7, reads DVKVTQSSRYLVKRTGEKVFLECVQDMDHENMFWYRQDPGLGLRLIYFSYDVKMKEKGDIPEGYSVSREKKERFSLILESASTNQTSMYLCASTLGTGISYEQYFGPGTRLTVT.

This sequence joins TRBV7-9 and TRBJ2-7, with 11 bases matching TRBD2. Germline CDR1 and CDR2: SEHNR and FQNEAQ (reference sequence). Losses at the gene ends were 6 bases for V and 4 bases for J; bases not matched to a gene: 5. The CDR3 has 14 residues. CDR3 amino acids: CASSSTSGSYEQYF. The CDR3 DNA sequence: TGTGCCAGCAGTTCTACTAGCGGGAGTTACGAGCAGTACTTC. Combining the CDR3 with reference TRBV7-9 and TRBJ2-7 gives the whole variable domain DTGVSQNPRHKITKRGQNVTFRCDPISEHNRLYWYRQTLGQGPEFLTYFQNEAQLEKSRLLSDRFSAERPKGSFSTLEIQRTEQGDSAMYLCASSSTSGSYEQYFGPGTRLTVT.

The V and J genes are TRBV6-5 and TRBJ1-4, with a tentative D call TRBD1 (5 bases). Germline CDR1 and CDR2: MNHEY and SVGAGI. This CDR3 is 14 amino acids long. The V and J ends lost 6 bases and 4 bases respectively, with 12 bases between them. This CDR3 is CASSPDSGNEKLFF. In nucleotides, the CDR3 is TGTGCCAGCAGCCCCGACAGCGGTAATGAAAAACTGTTTTTT.

The chain employs TRBV30 and TRBJ1-5; 7 nucleotides match TRBD1. The CDR3 sequence is 14 residues long. J lost 6 bases, V lost 5 bases, and 10 bases had no gene match. CDR1 and CDR2 from the germline V gene are GTSNPN and SVGIG (reference sequence). CDR3 sequence (DNA): TGTGCCTGGGGCCAGGGGGGGTCAGGTCAGCCCCAGCATTTT. Its translation is CAWGQGGSGQPQHF.